The rows below give T cell receptor beta chains drawn from one sample of a study of blood T cell repertoires in COVID-19. Assay: immunoSEQ multiplex PCR; the TCRdb copy retains only in-frame clones and omits some. The sample has 270,000 or so clones, approximately 90% seen once; the top ten hold over 4%. The sequenced sample was PBMCs or T cells enriched from blood (not recorded which). The origin of the receptors is a woman between 25 and 40 years old with acute COVID-19. CDR3s include the opening cysteine and the closing phenylalanine or tryptophan. D genes are given only for firm matches. Rows may omit the clone size; those that give it use once, few, many or a size class.

D: TRBD1; size: NA; J: TRBJ2-1; V: TRBV2; DNA: TGTGCCAGCAAGGACGTGGGACAGGGGTCCTACAATGAGCAGTTCTTC; CDR3: CASKDVGQGSYNEQFF
D: NA; size: NA; J: TRBJ1-4; V: TRBV19; DNA: TGTGCCAGTAGTATTGAAGGGGTTAATGAAAAACTGTTTTTT; CDR3: CASSIEGVNEKLFF
D: NA; size: few; J: TRBJ2-7; V: TRBV19; DNA: TGTGCCAGTAGTCCGGGCTACGAGCAGTACTTC; CDR3: CASSPGYEQYF
D: TRBD1; size: NA; J: TRBJ1-2; V: TRBV27; DNA: TGTGCCAGCAGTTTCCGCAGGACAGGGGGCGGATATGGCTACACCTTC; CDR3: CASSFRRTGGGYGYTF
D: TRBD2; size: NA; J: TRBJ2-7; V: TRBV10-3; DNA: TGTGCCATCAGTGAGTCGGCGGGAGGGCCCTACGAGCAGTACTTC; CDR3: CAISESAGGPYEQYF
D: TRBD2; size: NA; J: TRBJ2-2; V: TRBV18; DNA: TGTGCCAGCTCACCTGCGTACGAACTAGCGGGAGGCACGAACACCGGGGAGCTGTTTTTT; CDR3: CASSPAYELAGGTNTGELFF
D: NA; size: NA; J: TRBJ1-1; V: TRBV28; DNA: TGTGCCACCGATGGGAGGAACACTGAAGCTTTCTTT; CDR3: CATDGRNTEAFF
D: TRBD1; size: NA; J: TRBJ1-6; V: TRBV6-1; DNA: TGTGCCAGCAGTGGTCCGGGACAGAGCTCCTATAATTCACCCCTCCACTTT; CDR3: CASSGPGQSSYNSPLHF
D: NA; size: NA; J: TRBJ2-1; V: TRBV7-3; DNA: TGTGCCAGCAGCTATCGACTGAGGGAGGATGAGCAGTTCTTC; CDR3: CASSYRLREDEQFF
D: TRBD1; size: NA; J: TRBJ1-4; V: TRBV30; DNA: TGTGCGGAAGGGACAGGCCAAACTAATGAAAAACTGTTTTTT; CDR3: CAEGTGQTNEKLFF
D: NA; size: NA; J: TRBJ2-2; V: TRBV18; DNA: TGTGCCAGCTCGCAACAGACCACCGGGGAGCTGTTTTTT; CDR3: CASSQQTTGELFF